Given below is one TCR beta chain in context. Authors' data handling: Estimation of nucleated cell counts relied on the amplification of reference gene primers. TCRdb's copy holds only in-frame clones and misses some; the assay was immunoSEQ multiplex PCR. That table furnishes V, J and clone size, whereas the DNA furnished D and trimming. The sample has fewer than 200,000 clones; roughly 82% are singletons. This sample was included in a study of blood T cell repertoires in COVID-19. As for the study in general: COVID-19 samples, acute and convalescent, were from the United States, Italy and Spain. Nucleic acid was either cDNA or gDNA, and it came from T cells, B-cell-depleted T cells, or PBMCs.

CDR3 length equals 15 residues. V lost 6 bases and J lost 1, with 13 bases in between. Germline CDR1 is LNHDA and CDR2 is SQIVND (reference sequence). The receptor was derived from a woman aged 65 to 85 with acute or convalescent COVID-19. Sequences were obtained from peripheral blood. The V call is TRBV19, the J call TRBJ1-5; D possibly corresponds to TRBD1 (6 bases). CDR3 loop: CASRPVGTSNQPQHF. The CDR3 DNA reads as TGTGCCAGTAGACCCGTTGGGACAAGCAATCAGCCCCAGCATTTT. The variable domain in full, completed from reference TRBV19 and TRBJ1-5, reads DGGITQSPKYLFRKEGQNVTLSCEQNLNHDAMYWYRQDPGQGLRLIYYSQIVNDFQKGDIAEGYSVSREKKESFPLTVTSAQKNPTAFYLCASRPVGTSNQPQHFGDGTRLSIL.